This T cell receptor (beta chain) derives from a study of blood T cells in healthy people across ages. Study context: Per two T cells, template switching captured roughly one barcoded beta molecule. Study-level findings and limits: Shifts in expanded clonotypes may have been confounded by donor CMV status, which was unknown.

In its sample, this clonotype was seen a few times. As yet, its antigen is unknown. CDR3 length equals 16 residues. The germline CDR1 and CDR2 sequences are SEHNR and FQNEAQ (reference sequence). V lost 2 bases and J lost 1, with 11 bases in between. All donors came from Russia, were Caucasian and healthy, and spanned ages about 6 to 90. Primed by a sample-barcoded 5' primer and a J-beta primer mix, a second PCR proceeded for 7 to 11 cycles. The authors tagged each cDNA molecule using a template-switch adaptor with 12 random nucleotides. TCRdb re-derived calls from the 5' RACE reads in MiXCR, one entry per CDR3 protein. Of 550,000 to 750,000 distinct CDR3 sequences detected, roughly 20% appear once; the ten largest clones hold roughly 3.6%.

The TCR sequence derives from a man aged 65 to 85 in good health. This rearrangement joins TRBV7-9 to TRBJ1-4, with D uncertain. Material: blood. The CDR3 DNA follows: TGTGCCAGCAGCTTAATGGGGTCCAAAACTAATGAAAAACTGTTTTTT. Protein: CASSLMGSKTNEKLFF.